This T cell receptor (beta chain) was profiled in a study of T cell responses to AZD1222 COVID-19 vaccine. Details on this clone: Its antigen is not known.

TCRdb keeps only in-frame clones here, not all; method: immunoSEQ multiplex PCR. The sample has more than 95,000 clones, just over 85% seen once; the top ten hold approximately 10%. General observations from the study: The number of AZD1222 recipients seropositive at baseline was only five or six. White British ancestry dominated among donors, who included more females, and clonal diversity was possibly underestimated. Dominant CD4 TCR responses targeted spike regions 160-218 and 743-854.

This CDR3 is 15 amino acids long. Germline assignment: CDR1 WSHSY and CDR2 SAAADI. Unmatched junction bases numbered 7, after V lost 2 bases and J lost 7 bases. The sample in question was peripheral blood, obtained on day 0 of AZD1222 vaccination. This sequence originates from an adult in good health. The V and J genes are TRBV10-2 and TRBJ1-2, with 10 bases identical to TRBD1. The CDR3 sequence: CASSEITTGGFGYTF. The CDR3 DNA reads as TGCGCCAGCAGTGAGATAACGACAGGGGGCTTTGGCTACACCTTC.